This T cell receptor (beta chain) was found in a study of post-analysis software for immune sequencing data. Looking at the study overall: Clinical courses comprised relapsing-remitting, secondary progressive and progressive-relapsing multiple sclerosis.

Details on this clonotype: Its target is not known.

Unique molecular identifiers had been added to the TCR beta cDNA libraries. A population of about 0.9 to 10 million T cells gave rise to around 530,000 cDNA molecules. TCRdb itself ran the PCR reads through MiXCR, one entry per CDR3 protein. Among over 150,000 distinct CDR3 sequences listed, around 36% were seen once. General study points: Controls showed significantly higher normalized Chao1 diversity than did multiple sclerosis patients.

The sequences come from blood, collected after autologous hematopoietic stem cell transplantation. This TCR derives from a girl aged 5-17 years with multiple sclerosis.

Here the CDR3 reads CASSMGQGAREQYF. For the CDR3, the DNA is TGTGCCAGCAGTATGGGACAGGGGGCGCGGGAGCAGTACTTC. The chain has TRBV27 and TRBJ2-5, with 12 bases that match TRBD1. CDR1 MNHEY and CDR2 SMNVEV come from the germline V gene (reference sequence). The CDR3 runs to 14 residues. Unmatched junction bases numbered 9, after V lost 5 bases and J lost 11 bases.